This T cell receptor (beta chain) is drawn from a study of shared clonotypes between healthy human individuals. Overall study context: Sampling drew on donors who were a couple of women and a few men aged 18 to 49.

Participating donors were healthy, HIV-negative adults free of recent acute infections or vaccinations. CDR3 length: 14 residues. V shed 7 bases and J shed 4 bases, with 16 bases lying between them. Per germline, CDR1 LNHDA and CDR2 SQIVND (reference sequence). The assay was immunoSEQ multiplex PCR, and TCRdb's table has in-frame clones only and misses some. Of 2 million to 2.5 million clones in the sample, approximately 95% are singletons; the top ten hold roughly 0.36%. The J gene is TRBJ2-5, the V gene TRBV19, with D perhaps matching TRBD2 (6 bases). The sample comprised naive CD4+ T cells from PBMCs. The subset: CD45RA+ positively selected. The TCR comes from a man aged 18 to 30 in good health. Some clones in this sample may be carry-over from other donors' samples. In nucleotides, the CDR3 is TGTGCCAGTAACGATGAGGCCGGGAGAGAGACCCAGTACTTC. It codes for CASNDEAGRETQYF.